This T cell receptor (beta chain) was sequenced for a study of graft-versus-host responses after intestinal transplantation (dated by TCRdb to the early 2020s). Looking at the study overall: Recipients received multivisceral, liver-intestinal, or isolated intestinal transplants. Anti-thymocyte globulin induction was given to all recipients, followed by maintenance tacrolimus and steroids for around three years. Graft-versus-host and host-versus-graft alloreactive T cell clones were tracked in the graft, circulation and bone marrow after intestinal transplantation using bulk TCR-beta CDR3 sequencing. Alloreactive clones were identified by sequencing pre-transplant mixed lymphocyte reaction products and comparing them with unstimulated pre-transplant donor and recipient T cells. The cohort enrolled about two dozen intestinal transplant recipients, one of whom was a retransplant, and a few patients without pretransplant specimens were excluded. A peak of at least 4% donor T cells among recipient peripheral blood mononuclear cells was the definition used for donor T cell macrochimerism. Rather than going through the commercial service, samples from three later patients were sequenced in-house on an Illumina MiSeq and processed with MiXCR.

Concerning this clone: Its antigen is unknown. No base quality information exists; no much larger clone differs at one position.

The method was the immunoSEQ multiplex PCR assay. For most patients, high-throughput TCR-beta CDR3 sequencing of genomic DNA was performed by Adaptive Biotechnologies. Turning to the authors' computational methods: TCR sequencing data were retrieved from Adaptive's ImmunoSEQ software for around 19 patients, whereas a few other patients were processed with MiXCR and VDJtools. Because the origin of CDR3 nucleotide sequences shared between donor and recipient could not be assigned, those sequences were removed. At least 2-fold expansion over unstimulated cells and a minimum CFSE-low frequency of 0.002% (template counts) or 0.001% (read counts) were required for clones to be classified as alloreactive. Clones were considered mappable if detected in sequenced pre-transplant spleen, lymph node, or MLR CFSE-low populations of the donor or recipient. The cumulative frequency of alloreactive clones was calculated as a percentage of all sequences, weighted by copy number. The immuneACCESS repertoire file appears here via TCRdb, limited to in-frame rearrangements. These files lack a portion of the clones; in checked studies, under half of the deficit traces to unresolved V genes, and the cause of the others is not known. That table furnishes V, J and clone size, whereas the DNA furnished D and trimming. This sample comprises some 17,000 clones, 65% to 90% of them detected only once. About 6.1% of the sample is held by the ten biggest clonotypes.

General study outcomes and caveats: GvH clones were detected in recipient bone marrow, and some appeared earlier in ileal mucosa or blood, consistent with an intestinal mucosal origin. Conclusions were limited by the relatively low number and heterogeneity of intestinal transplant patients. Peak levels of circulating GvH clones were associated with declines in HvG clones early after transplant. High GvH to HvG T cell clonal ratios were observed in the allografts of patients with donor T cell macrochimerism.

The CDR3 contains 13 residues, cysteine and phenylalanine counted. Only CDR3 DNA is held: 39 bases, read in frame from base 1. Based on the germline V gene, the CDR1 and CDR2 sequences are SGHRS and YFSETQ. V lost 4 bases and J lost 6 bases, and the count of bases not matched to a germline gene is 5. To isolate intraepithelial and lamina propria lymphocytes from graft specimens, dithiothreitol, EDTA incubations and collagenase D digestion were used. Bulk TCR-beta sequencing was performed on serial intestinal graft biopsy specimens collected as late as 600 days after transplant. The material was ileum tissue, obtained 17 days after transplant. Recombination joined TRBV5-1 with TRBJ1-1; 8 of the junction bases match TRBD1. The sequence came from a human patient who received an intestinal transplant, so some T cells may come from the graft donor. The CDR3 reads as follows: CASSPGTGPEAFF. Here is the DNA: TGCGCCAGCAGCCCCGGGACAGGTCCTGAAGCTTTCTTT. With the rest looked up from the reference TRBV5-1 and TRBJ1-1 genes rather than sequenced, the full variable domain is KAGVTQTPRYLIKTRGQQVTLSCSPISGHRSVSWYQQTPGQGLQFLFEYFSETQRNKGNFPGRFSGRQFSNSRSEMNVSTLELGDSALYLCASSPGTGPEAFFGQGTRLTVV.